Below, 14 T cell receptor beta chains from the same sample are listed, as sequenced in a study of vaccination and CD4 T cells after COVID-19 (dated by TCRdb to 2021 to 2024). In light of the paper, this sample's treatment or condition label describes: roughly ten-day PBMC culture with coronavirus spike peptide pools or control peptides (ViraFEST assay). Libraries were prepared through PCR. TCRdb names Illumina iSeq 100 as the instrument used. DNA from cultured CD4+ T cells underwent TCR sequencing with the Oncomine TCR Beta short-read assay at the Johns Hopkins FTIC core. TCRdb handled the public reads itself, with Q25 trimming in fastp and clone calling in MiXCR, and kept productive beta chains. Entries that share a CDR3 protein sequence are merged under the most common genes and DNA. This sample lists about 12,000 distinct CDR3 sequences; approximately 46% were detected once. Roughly 15% of the sample rests with the top ten.

No cognate antigen is known for these TCRs. The sample taken for sequencing was CD4+ T cells from blood, cultured in vitro. The receptors were gathered from a human donor who had recovered from COVID-19.

The rearrangement uses TRBV29-1 and TRBJ2-3, with D unclear. CDR3 size: 14 residues. V was pared by 5 bases and J by 0 bases, with 12 bases between. Germline CDR1 reads SQVTM; CDR2 reads ANQGSEA. DNA of the CDR3: TGCAGCGTTCTCGGCAGGCCTAGCACAGATACGCAGTATTTT. This encodes CSVLGRPSTDTQYF.

This clonotype was detected only once. The rearrangement links TRBV18 to TRBJ1-1; 7 nucleotides align to TRBD1. Per the germline V gene, CDR1 is KGHSH and CDR2 is LQKENI. The CDR3 sequence is 15 residues long. V trimming: 6 bases; J trimming: 4 bases; junction bases outside the gene matches: 11. Here the CDR3 reads CASSQRQGLSTEAFF. The CDR3 DNA sequence: TGTGCCAGCTCCCAACGACAGGGACTTAGCACTGAAGCTTTCTTT.

The rearrangement links TRBV27 to TRBJ1-4, with D unclear. V was cut by 0 bases and J by 0 bases, with 17 bases left in between. The CDR3 totals 19 residues. CDR1 MNHEY and CDR2 SMNVEV come from the germline V gene (reference sequence). The CDR3 sequence: CASSLSGPPFWTTNEKLFF. Written as DNA, the CDR3 is TGTGCCAGCAGTTTATCTGGCCCCCCCTTTTGGACAACTAATGAAAAACTGTTTTTT.

This clonotype showed up just a few times. The chain joins TRBV20-1 to TRBJ2-4; 8 nucleotides agree with TRBD1. Trimming cost V 5 bases and J 1 base; bases outside gene matches: 4. CDR1 and CDR2 (germline): DFQATT, SNEGSKA (reference sequence). The CDR3 has 14 amino acids. CDR3 nucleotide sequence: TGCAGTGCTGGACAGGGAAAGGCCAAAAACATTCAGTACTTC. Its protein is CSAGQGKAKNIQYF.

A few counts support this clonotype. The rearrangement joins TRBV20-1 to TRBJ2-2; the D gene could be TRBD1 or TRBD2 (5 bases each). CDR1 is DFQATT and CDR2 is SNEGSKA in the germline V gene (reference sequence). The length of the CDR3 is 15 residues. V was shortened by 6 bases and J by 6 bases, with 20 bases between the two germline ends. The CDR3 DNA sequence: TGCAGTGCGCGATGGACGGGGCACCGGTCCGGGGAGCTGTTTTTT. Its protein product is CSARWTGHRSGELFF.

The chain is built from TRBV21-1 and TRBJ2-3; TRBD1 is the table's D call, not checked against the DNA. TRBV21-1 is flagged as a pseudogene. The CDR3 consists of 18 residues. The CDR3 DNA follows: TGTGCCAGCAGCAAAGGGTTGTCAGGGGCCGCTAGCACAGATACGCAGTATTTT. Translating it yields CASSKGLSGAASTDTQYF.

The gene calls are TRBV19 and TRBJ2-7, with D perhaps matching TRBD2 (5 bases). Per germline, CDR1 LNHDA and CDR2 SQIVND (reference sequence). V lost 3 bases and J 3 bases, leaving 12 bases between the germline ends. There are 14 residues in the CDR3. In DNA form, the CDR3 reads TGTGCCAGTAGTATCCTGTTTGGAGGCTACGAGCAGTACTTC. Translated, it gives CASSILFGGYEQYF. Based on the CDR3 plus reference TRBV19 and TRBJ2-7, the full variable domain is DGGITQSPKYLFRKEGQNVTLSCEQNLNHDAMYWYRQDPGQGLRLIYYSQIVNDFQKGDIAEGYSVSREKKESFPLTVTSAQKNPTAFYLCASSILFGGYEQYFGPGTRLTVT.

V is TRBV6-1 and J is TRBJ2-7; TRBD1 matches at 9 bases. The germline V gene has CDR1 MNHNS and CDR2 SASEGT. The V and J ends lost 6 bases and 7 bases, in that order; junction bases with no gene match: 16. The CDR3 loop spans 16 amino acids. The DNA of the CDR3 is TGTGCCAGCAGGGACAGAACAACAGGGGGCTTAGTTGAGCAGTACTTC. Protein sequence: CASRDRTTGGLVEQYF.

The CDR3 here is CASSLAGTDTQYF. The CDR3 nucleotides read TGTGCCAGCAGCCTAGCGGGGACAGATACGCAGTATTTT. The chain combines TRBV3-1 with TRBJ2-3; TRBD2 aligns across 8 bases. Germline V lookup: CDR1 LGHDT, CDR2 YNNKEL (reference sequence). This CDR3 region has 13 residues. After removal of 4 bases from V and 3 bases from J, the junction contained 0 bases not matched to a gene.

The genes are TRBV11-2 and TRBJ2-7; 9 bases align to TRBD2. Per germline, CDR1 SGHAT and CDR2 FQNNGV. This CDR3 spans 15 amino acids. The trim removed 5 bases at V and 3 bases at J, leaving 8 bases unmatched. CDR3 residues: CASSPSLLAGYEQYF. DNA of the CDR3: TGTGCCAGCAGCCCATCGCTACTAGCGGGCTACGAGCAGTACTTC.

CDR3 sequence: CASSQEQREFDTQYF. DNA for the CDR3: TGCGCCAGCAGCCAAGAACAGCGGGAGTTTGATACGCAGTATTTT. The J gene is TRBJ2-3, the V gene TRBV4-3; the match to TRBD2 covers 8 bases. This CDR3 comprises 15 residues. The ends lost 0 bases at V and 6 bases at J; junction bases unmatched: 5. Per germline, CDR1 LGHNA and CDR2 YSLEER.

The V and J genes are TRBV6-1 and TRBJ2-7; TRBD1 agrees at 10 bases. CDR3 size: 15 residues. Germline V CDR1 and CDR2: MNHNS, SASEGT. V was clipped by 5 bases and J by 1 base; unmatched bases: 5. The DNA for the CDR3 is TGTGCCAGCAGTCGACCGGGACAGGGGTCCTACGAGCAGTACTTC. It encodes CASSRPGQGSYEQYF.

V is TRBV12-3 or TRBV12-4 and J is TRBJ2-5; TRBD1 might be the D (5 bases). The V gene lost 5 bases and the J gene lost 0 bases, with 13 bases spanning the gap. There are 15 residues in the CDR3. This chain's CDR3 is CASSRRRAYQETQYF. In DNA, the CDR3 is TGTGCCAGCAGTCGGCGCAGGGCGTACCAAGAGACCCAGTACTTC.

V gene TRBV28 combines with J gene TRBJ1-5; D not certain. V was shortened by 4 bases and J by 7 bases, with 5 bases between the two germline ends. The CDR3 runs 11 residues. Germline V lookup: CDR1 MDHEN, CDR2 SYDVKM. The CDR3 nucleotides read TGTGCCAGCAGTTACGAGCAGCCCCAGCATTTT. Translation gives CASSYEQPQHF.